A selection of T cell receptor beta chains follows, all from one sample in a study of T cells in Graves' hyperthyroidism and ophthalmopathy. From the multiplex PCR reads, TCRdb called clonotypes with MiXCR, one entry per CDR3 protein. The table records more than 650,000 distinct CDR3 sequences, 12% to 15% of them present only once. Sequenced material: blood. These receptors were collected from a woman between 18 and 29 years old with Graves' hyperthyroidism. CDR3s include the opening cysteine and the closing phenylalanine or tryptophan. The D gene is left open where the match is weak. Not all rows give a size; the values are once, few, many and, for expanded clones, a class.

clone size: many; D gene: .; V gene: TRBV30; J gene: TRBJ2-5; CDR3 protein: CAWSMGSLETQYF; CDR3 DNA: TGTGCCTGGAGTATGGGGTCATTAGAGACCCAGTACTTC
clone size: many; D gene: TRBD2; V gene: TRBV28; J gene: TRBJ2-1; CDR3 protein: CASSLREKRDNEQFF; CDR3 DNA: TGTGCCAGCAGTTTGCGGGAGAAACGGGACAATGAGCAGTTCTTC
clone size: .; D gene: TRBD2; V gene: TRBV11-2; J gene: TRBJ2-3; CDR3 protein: CASGLDPVRLAGYTQYF; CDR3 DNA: TGTGCCAGCGGCTTAGATCCGGTACGACTAGCGGGCTATACGCAGTATTTT
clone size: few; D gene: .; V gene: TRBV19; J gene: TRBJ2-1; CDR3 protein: CASSIAAHSYNEQFF; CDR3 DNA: TGTGCCAGTAGTATTGCGGCCCACTCCTACAATGAGCAGTTCTTC
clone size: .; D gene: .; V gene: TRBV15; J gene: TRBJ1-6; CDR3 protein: CATSRGSFSPLHF; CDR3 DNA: TGTGCCACCTCCAGGGGCAGTTTTTCACCCCTCCACTTT
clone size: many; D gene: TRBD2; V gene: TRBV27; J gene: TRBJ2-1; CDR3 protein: CASSLTSGRGYEQFF; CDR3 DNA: TGTGCCAGCAGTTTAACTAGCGGGAGAGGGTATGAGCAGTTCTTC
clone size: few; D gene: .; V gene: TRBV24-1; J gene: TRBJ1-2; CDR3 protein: CATSDSSAAGGIAYGYTF; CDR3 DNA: TGTGCCACCAGTGATTCCTCGGCTGCGGGGGGAATCGCGTATGGCTACACCTTC
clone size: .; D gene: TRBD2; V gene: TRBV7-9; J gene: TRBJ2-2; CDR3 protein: CASSWGDYSTGELFF; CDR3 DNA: TGTGCCAGCAGCTGGGGGGACTATTCAACCGGGGAGCTGTTTTTT
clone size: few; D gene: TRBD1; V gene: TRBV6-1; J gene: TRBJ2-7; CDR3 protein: CASTSRGGTGSYEQYF; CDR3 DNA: TGTGCCAGCACCTCGCGAGGCGGGACAGGTTCCTACGAGCAGTACTTC
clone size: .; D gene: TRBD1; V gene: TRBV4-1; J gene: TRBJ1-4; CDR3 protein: CASSQDPTGEYEKLFF; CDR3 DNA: TGCGCCAGCAGCCAAGATCCGACAGGGGAGTATGAAAAACTGTTTTTT
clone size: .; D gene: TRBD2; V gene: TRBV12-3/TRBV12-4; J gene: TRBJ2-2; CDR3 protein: CASRESGSGTGELFF; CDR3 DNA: TGTGCCAGCAGGGAAAGCGGGAGCGGTACCGGGGAGCTGTTTTTT
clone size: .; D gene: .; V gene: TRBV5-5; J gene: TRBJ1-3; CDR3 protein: CASTHQGSGNTIYF; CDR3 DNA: TGTGCCAGCACCCACCAGGGATCTGGAAACACCATATATTTT
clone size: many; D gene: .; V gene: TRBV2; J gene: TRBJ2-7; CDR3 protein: CASLRPSARGVEQYF; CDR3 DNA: TGTGCCAGCCTACGTCCCAGTGCCCGGGGAGTCGAGCAGTACTTC
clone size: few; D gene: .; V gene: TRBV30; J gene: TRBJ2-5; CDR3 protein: CAWSMGRETQYF; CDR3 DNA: TGTGCCTGGAGTATGGGACGGGAGACCCAGTACTTC
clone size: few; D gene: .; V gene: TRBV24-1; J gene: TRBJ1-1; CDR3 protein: CATGRGSEAFF; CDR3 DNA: TGTGCCACCGGACGGGGCTCTGAAGCTTTCTTT
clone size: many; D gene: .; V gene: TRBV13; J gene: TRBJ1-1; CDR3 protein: CASTTVTTEAFF; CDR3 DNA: TGTGCCAGCACCACAGTCACCACTGAAGCTTTCTTT
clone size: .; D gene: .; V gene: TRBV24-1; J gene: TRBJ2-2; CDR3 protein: CATSVAVGTGELFF; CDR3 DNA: TGTGCCACCAGTGTGGCTGTTGGCACCGGGGAGCTGTTTTTT
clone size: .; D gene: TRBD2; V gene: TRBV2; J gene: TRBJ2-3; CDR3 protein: CASSKREGETDTQYF; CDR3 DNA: TGTGCCAGCTCGAAGCGGGAGGGGGAGACAGATACGCAGTATTTT
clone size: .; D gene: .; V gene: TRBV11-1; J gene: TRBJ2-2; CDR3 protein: CASTSGWLNTGELFF; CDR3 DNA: TGTGCCAGCACCTCCGGGTGGTTAAACACCGGGGAGCTGTTTTTT
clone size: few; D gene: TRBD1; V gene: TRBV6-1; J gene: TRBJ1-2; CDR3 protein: CASSPMEILRDRSNYGYTF; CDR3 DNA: TGTGCCAGCAGCCCCATGGAGATTTTGCGGGACAGGTCTAACTATGGCTACACCTTC
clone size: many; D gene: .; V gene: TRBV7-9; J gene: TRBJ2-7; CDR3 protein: CASSHSDEQYF; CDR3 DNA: TGTGCCAGCAGTCACTCTGACGAGCAGTACTTC
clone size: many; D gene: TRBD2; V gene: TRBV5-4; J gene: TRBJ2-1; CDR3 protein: CASSSLAGANYNEQFF; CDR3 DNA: TGTGCCAGCAGCTCATTAGCGGGAGCAAACTACAATGAGCAGTTCTTC
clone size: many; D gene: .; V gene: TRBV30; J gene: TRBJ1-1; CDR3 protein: CAWSPRDGLNTEAFF; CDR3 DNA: TGTGCCTGGAGTCCCCGGGACGGGCTGAACACTGAAGCTTTCTTT
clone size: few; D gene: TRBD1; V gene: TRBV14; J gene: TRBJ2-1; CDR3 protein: CASSPRLRDRVNNEQFF; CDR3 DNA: TGTGCCAGCAGCCCTCGGCTCCGGGACAGGGTCAACAATGAGCAGTTCTTC
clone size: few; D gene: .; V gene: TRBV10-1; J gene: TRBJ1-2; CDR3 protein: CASSSPQGTAILLNYGYTF; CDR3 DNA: TGCGCCAGCAGTTCCCCGCAGGGGACCGCTATTCTACTTAACTATGGCTACACCTTC
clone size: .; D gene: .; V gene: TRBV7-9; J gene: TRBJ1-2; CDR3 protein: CASSLALRGYTF; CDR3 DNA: TGTGCCAGCAGCTTAGCTCTTCGTGGCTACACCTTC
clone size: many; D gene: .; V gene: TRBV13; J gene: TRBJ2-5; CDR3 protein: CASSRLLRDQETQYF; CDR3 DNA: TGTGCCAGCAGCCGGCTGCTCAGGGACCAAGAGACCCAGTACTTC
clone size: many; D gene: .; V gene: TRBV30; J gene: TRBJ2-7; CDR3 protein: CAWSVDYLSPLNYEQYF; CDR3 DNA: TGTGCCTGGAGTGTAGATTATCTATCTCCTCTAAACTACGAGCAGTACTTC
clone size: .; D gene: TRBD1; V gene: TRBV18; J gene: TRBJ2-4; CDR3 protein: CASSPWGTGGLRKNIQYF; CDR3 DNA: TGTGCCAGCTCACCCTGGGGGACAGGGGGCTTGAGGAAAAACATTCAGTACTTC
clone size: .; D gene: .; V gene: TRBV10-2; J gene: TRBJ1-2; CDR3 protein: CASRDSYRVSSGYTF; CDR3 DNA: TGCGCCAGCAGAGATTCTTACAGGGTATCCTCTGGCTACACCTTC
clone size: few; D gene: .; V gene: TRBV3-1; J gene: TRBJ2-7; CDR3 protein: CASSPVGHEQYF; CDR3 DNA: TGTGCCAGCAGCCCCGTCGGCCACGAGCAGTACTTC
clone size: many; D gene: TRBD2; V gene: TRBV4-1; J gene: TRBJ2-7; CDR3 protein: CASSREQSLAGVGEQYF; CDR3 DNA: TGCGCCAGCAGCCGCGAACAATCACTAGCGGGAGTGGGCGAGCAGTACTTC
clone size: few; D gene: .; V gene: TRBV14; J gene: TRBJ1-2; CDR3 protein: CASSQGASLSTF; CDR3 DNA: TGTGCCAGCAGCCAAGGGGCGTCTTTGAGCACCTTC
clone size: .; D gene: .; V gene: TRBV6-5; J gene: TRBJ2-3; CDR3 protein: CASSYPWADSTDTQYF; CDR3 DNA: TGTGCCAGCAGTTATCCCTGGGCCGACAGCACAGATACGCAGTATTTT
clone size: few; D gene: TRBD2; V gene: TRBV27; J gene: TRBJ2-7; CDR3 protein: CASSFNRASGTYEQYF; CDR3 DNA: TGTGCCAGCAGTTTTAATCGGGCTAGCGGGACCTACGAGCAGTACTTC
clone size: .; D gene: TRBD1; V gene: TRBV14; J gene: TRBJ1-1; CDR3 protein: CASSQADRERNTEAFF; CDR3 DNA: TGTGCCAGCAGCCAAGCCGACAGGGAAAGGAACACTGAAGCTTTCTTT
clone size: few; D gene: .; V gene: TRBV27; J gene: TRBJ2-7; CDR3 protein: CASSFVSSSYEQYF; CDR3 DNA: TGTGCCAGCAGTTTTGTCTCTTCCAGCTACGAGCAGTACTTC
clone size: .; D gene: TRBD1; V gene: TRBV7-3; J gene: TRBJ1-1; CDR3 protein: CASSLIGDRAGGTEAFF; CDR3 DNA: TGTGCCAGCAGCTTAATTGGGGACAGGGCCGGGGGCACTGAAGCTTTCTTT
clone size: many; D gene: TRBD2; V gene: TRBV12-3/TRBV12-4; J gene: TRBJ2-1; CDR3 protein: CASSSLTSGRGNEQFF; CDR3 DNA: TGTGCCAGCAGTTCCTTGACTAGCGGGAGGGGGAATGAGCAGTTCTTC
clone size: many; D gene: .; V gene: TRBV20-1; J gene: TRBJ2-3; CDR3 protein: CSARVDGISTDTQYF; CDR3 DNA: TGCAGTGCTAGAGTTGACGGAATCAGCACAGATACGCAGTATTTT
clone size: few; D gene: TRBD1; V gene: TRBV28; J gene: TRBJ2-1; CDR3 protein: CASSVAFRDRGKNEQFF; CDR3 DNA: TGTGCCAGCAGCGTCGCTTTCCGGGACAGGGGAAAGAATGAGCAGTTCTTC
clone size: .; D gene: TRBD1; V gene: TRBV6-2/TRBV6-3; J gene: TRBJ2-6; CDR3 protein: CASSLGQASLSGANVLTF; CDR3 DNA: TGTGCCAGCAGTTTGGGACAGGCGTCTCTCTCTGGGGCCAACGTCCTGACTTTC
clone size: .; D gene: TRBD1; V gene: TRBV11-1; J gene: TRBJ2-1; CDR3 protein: CASSPWDRINNEQFF; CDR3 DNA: TGTGCCAGCAGCCCTTGGGACAGGATTAACAATGAGCAGTTCTTC
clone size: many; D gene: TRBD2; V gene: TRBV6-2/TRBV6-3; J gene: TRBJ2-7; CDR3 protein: CASRPGTSEPYEQYF; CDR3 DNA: TGTGCCAGCAGGCCGGGGACTAGCGAACCCTACGAGCAGTACTTC
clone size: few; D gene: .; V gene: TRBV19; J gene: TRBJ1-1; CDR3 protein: CASSPWQDSLSEMNTEAFF; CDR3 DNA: TGTGCCAGTTCGCCATGGCAGGACAGTCTCTCTGAGATGAACACTGAAGCTTTCTTT
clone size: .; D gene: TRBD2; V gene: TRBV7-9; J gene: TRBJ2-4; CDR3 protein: CASSAGGLSVNIQYF; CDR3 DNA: TGTGCCAGCAGCGCGGGGGGGCTCTCCGTAAACATTCAGTACTTC
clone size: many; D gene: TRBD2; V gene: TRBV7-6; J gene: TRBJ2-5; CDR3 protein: CASSARRGGRAEKAQYF; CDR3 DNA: TGTGCCAGCAGCGCACGAAGGGGCGGGAGGGCCGAGAAGGCCCAGTACTTC
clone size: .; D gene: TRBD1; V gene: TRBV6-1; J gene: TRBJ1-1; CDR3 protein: CASKAGQNMNTEAFF; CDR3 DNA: TGTGCCAGCAAGGCGGGACAGAACATGAACACTGAAGCTTTCTTT
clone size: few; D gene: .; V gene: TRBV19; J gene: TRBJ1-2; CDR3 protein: CASSMSANGYTF; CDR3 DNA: TGTGCCAGTAGTATGTCTGCGAATGGCTACACCTTC
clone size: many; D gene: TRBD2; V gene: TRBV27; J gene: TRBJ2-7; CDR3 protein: CASTTGLGSYEQYF; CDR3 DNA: TGTGCCAGCACCACGGGACTAGGGTCCTACGAGCAGTACTTC
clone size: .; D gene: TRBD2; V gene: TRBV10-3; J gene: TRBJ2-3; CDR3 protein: CAISESMVAGGLIYGTDTQYF; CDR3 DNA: TGTGCCATCAGTGAGTCGATGGTAGCGGGAGGCTTGATCTATGGCACAGATACGCAGTATTTT
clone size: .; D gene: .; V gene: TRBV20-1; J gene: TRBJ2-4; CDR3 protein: CSARPRRELAKNIQYF; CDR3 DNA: TGCAGTGCTAGACCTCGGAGGGAACTAGCCAAAAACATTCAGTACTTC
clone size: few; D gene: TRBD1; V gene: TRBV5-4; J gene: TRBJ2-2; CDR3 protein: CASSLPGQGFRELFF; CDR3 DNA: TGTGCCAGCAGCTTACCGGGACAGGGGTTTAGGGAGCTGTTTTTT
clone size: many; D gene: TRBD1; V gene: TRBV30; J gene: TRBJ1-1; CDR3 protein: CACGVRGGTEAFF; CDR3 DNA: TGTGCCTGTGGGGTCAGGGGGGGCACTGAAGCTTTCTTT
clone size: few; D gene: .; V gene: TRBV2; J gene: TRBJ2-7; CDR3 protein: CASSAVGYEQYF; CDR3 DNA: TGTGCCAGCAGTGCGGTCGGGTACGAGCAGTACTTC